These 30 T cell receptor beta chains originate from one sample sequenced in a study of blood T cell repertoires in COVID-19. Only in-frame clones appear in the TCRdb table, and some are missing; sequencing was by immunoSEQ multiplex PCR. The repertoire has 200,000 to 250,000 clones, about 88% of them found once; the top ten carry roughly 2.5%. Material: peripheral blood. The receptors shown here come from a woman aged 55-70 years with acute or convalescent COVID-19.

The chain combines TRBV4-1 with TRBJ1-5; a weak D match, TRBD1 (5 bases). Germline V lookup: CDR1 MGHRA, CDR2 YSYEKL. Between the trimmed V and J ends, which lost 4 bases and 5 bases, there was a span of 15 bases. The CDR3 is made up of 15 amino acids. The CDR3 loop is CASSPSGGAYQPQHF. CDR3 coding DNA: TGCGCCAGCAGCCCAAGTGGAGGGGCCTATCAGCCCCAGCATTTT.

This clone was picked up a small number of times. This chain uses TRBV27 with TRBJ1-5; D remains unclear. This CDR3 has 15 residues. Germline CDR1 is MNHEY and CDR2 is SMNVEV (reference sequence). Trimming removed 0 bases from V and 2 bases from J, with 8 bases in between. The CDR3 region is CASSLSGGGNQPQHF. The DNA for the CDR3 is TGTGCCAGCAGTTTATCCGGAGGCGGCAATCAGCCCCAGCATTTT.

This chain joins TRBV18 and TRBJ2-3, with 15 bases that match TRBD2. The germline V gene encodes CDR1 KGHSH and CDR2 LQKENI. The ends lost 1 base at V and 3 bases at J; junction bases unmatched: 2. The CDR3 is made up of 17 amino acids. CDR3 protein: CASSPRTSGRGTDTQYF. The CDR3 nucleotides are TGTGCCAGCTCACCACGGACTAGCGGGAGGGGTACAGATACGCAGTATTTT.

The chain is built from TRBV7-8 and TRBJ1-5; D is possibly TRBD1 (6 bases). The CDR3 spans 14 residues. The ends were cut back, 5 bases at V and 7 bases at J, with 15 bases in the middle. CDR1 is SGHVS and CDR2 is FQNEAQ in the germline V gene. The CDR3: CASSTHRETQPQHF. As DNA, the CDR3 is TGTGCCAGCAGCACACACAGGGAGACCCAGCCCCAGCATTTT.

The chain links TRBV3-1 (or the pseudogene TRBV3-2) to TRBJ2-4, with TRBD1 matching 12 bases. The CDR3 has 17 amino acids. V lost 3 bases, J lost 1 base, and 4 bases stayed unmatched. Germline V gene sequence: CDR1 LGHDT, CDR2 YNNKEL (reference sequence). CDR3 DNA: TGTGCCAGCAGCCAGATGGGACAGGGGGCGGCCAAAAACATTCAGTACTTC. It encodes CASSQMGQGAAKNIQYF.

The rearrangement uses TRBV3-1 (or the pseudogene TRBV3-2) and TRBJ2-1; no firm D call. V gave up 4 bases and J gave up 2 bases, with 12 bases separating them. There are 15 residues in the CDR3. The germline gives CDR1 LGHDT, CDR2 YNNKEL (reference sequence). The DNA for the CDR3 is TGTGCCAGCAGCCCCATGGCCATCCCCTACAATGAGCAGTTCTTC. This sequence encodes CASSPMAIPYNEQFF.

The rearrangement links TRBV18 to TRBJ1-1, with TRBD1 as a possible D gene (5 bases). The CDR3 runs to 15 residues. Per the germline V gene, CDR1 is KGHSH and CDR2 is LQKENI. V lost 1 base to trimming and J lost 4 bases, with 13 bases between them. The CDR3 sequence is CASSPLDVRGTEAFF. In DNA, the CDR3 is TGTGCCAGCTCACCACTGGACGTTAGGGGCACTGAAGCTTTCTTT.

V and J are TRBV2 and TRBJ2-2; 7 bases are shared with TRBD2. Germline assignment: CDR1 SNHLY and CDR2 FYNNEI. V lost 6 bases to trimming and J lost 6 bases; unmatched junction nucleotides: 13. CDR3 size: 16 residues. This CDR3 is CASRRGGLDYAGELFF. The CDR3 bases are TGTGCCAGCAGGCGGGGCGGACTAGATTATGCCGGGGAGCTGTTTTTT.

The V call is TRBV28, the J call TRBJ1-4, with a tentative D call TRBD1 (5 bases). Trimming left V 3 bases short and J 8 bases short, with 13 bases between. Germline V gene data show CDR1 as MDHEN and CDR2 as SYDVKM. CDR3 length: 14 amino acids. The CDR3 DNA follows: TGTGCCAGCAGTTTGGGGGGGTTAGGGGAAAAACTGTTTTTT. This translates into CASSLGGLGEKLFF.

This chain uses TRBV19 with TRBJ2-7, with TRBD1 as a possible D gene (6 bases). V was pared by 1 base and J by 1 base, with 8 bases between. The CDR3 has 14 amino acids. The germline V gene has CDR1 LNHDA and CDR2 SQIVND (reference sequence). CDR3 sequence (DNA): TGTGCCAGTAGTATAGTCAGGGGTTCCTACGAGCAGTACTTC. This codes for CASSIVRGSYEQYF.

This clone appeared a single time. The gene calls are TRBV21-1 and TRBJ2-4; no check of the table's D call, TRBD1, against the DNA was made. TRBV21-1 counts as a pseudogene. The CDR3 contains 16 residues. The CDR3 sequence: CASSKDWDRAKNIQYF. The DNA of the CDR3 is TGTGCCAGCAGCAAAGACTGGGACAGAGCCAAAAACATTCAGTACTTC.

V and J are TRBV28 and TRBJ2-3; D perhaps matches TRBD2 (7 bases). Germline CDR1 and CDR2: MDHEN and SYDVKM. The ends were cut back, 6 bases at V and 8 bases at J, with 18 bases in the middle. The CDR3 runs to 14 residues. The chain's CDR3 is CASRGGGNPSTQYF. CDR3 in DNA: TGTGCCAGCAGGGGAGGGGGGAACCCCAGTACGCAGTATTTT.

J is TRBJ2-7 and V is TRBV27, with D possibly being TRBD1 (5 bases). This CDR3 region has 14 residues. Germline CDR1 reads MNHEY; CDR2 reads SMNVEV (reference sequence). V lost 4 bases and J lost 5, with 15 bases in between. The CDR3 region is CASSSPGLSDEQYF. The CDR3 nucleotides read TGTGCCAGCAGTTCGCCAGGGCTGTCGGACGAGCAGTACTTC.

This clone was seen only once. The genes are TRBV10-2 and TRBJ2-6; possibly TRBD2 for D (7 bases). This CDR3 comprises 15 residues. Trimming pared 6 bases from V and 6 bases from J, leaving 15 bases between. CDR1 and CDR2 (germline): WSHSY, SAAADI. The CDR3 region is CASRGRGGMANVLTF. For the CDR3, the DNA is TGCGCCAGCAGGGGAAGGGGGGGCATGGCCAACGTCCTGACTTTC.

The V gene is TRBV28, the J gene TRBJ2-1, with 7 nucleotides matching TRBD2. The CDR3 runs to 17 residues. Germline CDR1 MDHEN, CDR2 SYDVKM. Germline trimming cut 0 bases from V and 8 bases from J; bases unmatched to any gene: 13. The CDR3 DNA follows: TGTGCCAGCAGTTTATGGGGCGGGAGTACCGTCTTCGATGAGCAGTTCTTC. This codes for CASSLWGGSTVFDEQFF.

With respect to this clone: Mismatch with germline at one junction end may stem from a read error. Additional DNA sequences in this sample encode the identical CDR3. This rearrangement joins TRBV6-2 or TRBV6-3 to TRBJ2-2, with D perhaps TRBD2 (5 bases). Germline V gives CDR1 MNHEY, CDR2 SVGEGT. This CDR3 is built from 18 residues. The chain's CDR3 is CASSYNLLGRSNTGELFF. The CDR3 DNA reads as TGTGCCAGCAGTTACAACTTACTAGGAAGGTCGAACACCGGAGAGCTGTTTTTT.

The sample holds one count of this clone. J is TRBJ1-2 and V is TRBV21-1; no DNA check was done on the table's D call, TRBD1. TRBV21-1 is a recognized pseudogene. The CDR3 length is 12 residues. CDR3 loop: CASSNLFWGNTF. CDR3 bases: TGTGCCAGCAGCAATTTGTTTTGGGGCAACACCTTC.

The rearrangement uses TRBV4-2 and TRBJ2-6; tentatively, D is TRBD1 (6 bases). The CDR3 runs to 14 residues. V lost 3 bases and J lost 4, with 7 bases in between. The germline CDR1 and CDR2 sequences are LGHNA and YNFKEQ. The CDR3 DNA sequence: TGTGCCAGCAGCCAGGGGGCAGGGGCCAACGTCCTGACTTTC. As protein: CASSQGAGANVLTF.

This chain uses TRBV30 with TRBJ1-5; 7 nucleotides line up with TRBD1. Looked up from germline, CDR1 is GTSNPN and CDR2 is SVGIG (reference sequence). After removal of 1 base from V and 6 bases from J, the junction contained 0 bases not matched to a gene. The CDR3 has 12 amino acids. CDR3 loop: CAWSDRGQPQHF. The CDR3 DNA is TGTGCCTGGAGTGACAGGGGTCAGCCCCAGCATTTT. Full variable domain (outside the CDR3, taken from reference TRBV30 and TRBJ1-5): SQTIHQWPATLVQPVGSPLSLECTVEGTSNPNLYWYRQAAGRGLQLLFYSVGIGQISSEVPQNLSASRPQDRQFILSSKKLLLSDSGFYLCAWSDRGQPQHFGDGTRLSIL.

The rearrangement links TRBV12-3 or TRBV12-4 to TRBJ1-1; no firm D call. V dropped 6 bases and J dropped 1 base, with 9 bases sitting between them. CDR3 length: 13 amino acids. Here the CDR3 DNA reads TGTGCCAGCAGCCTCGGGTGGAACACTGAAGCTTTCTTT. This gives the protein CASSLGWNTEAFF.

This clone was seen only once. This chain joins TRBV30 and TRBJ1-4; 7 bases map to TRBD1. This CDR3 is 15 amino acids long. J gave up 5 bases and V 1 base, and 7 bases lay outside the gene matches. Germline CDR1 and CDR2: GTSNPN and SVGIG (reference sequence). The CDR3 nucleotides are TGTGCCTGGAGTGGACGGGACAGACAAAATGAAAAACTGTTTTTT. Translated: CAWSGRDRQNEKLFF.

The V gene is TRBV7-8, the J gene TRBJ1-4, with TRBD1 matching over 9 bases. This CDR3 has 15 amino acids. Germline V gene data show CDR1 as SGHVS and CDR2 as FQNEAQ. Losses at the gene ends were 1 base for V and 8 bases for J; bases not matched to a gene: 5. The CDR3 here is CASSLVTGGGEKLFF. The CDR3 nucleotides are TGTGCCAGCAGCTTAGTGACAGGGGGGGGAGAAAAACTGTTTTTT.

J is TRBJ1-1 and V is TRBV12-3 or TRBV12-4; 7 positions agree with TRBD1. CDR3 size: 13 residues. V lost 6 bases to trimming and J lost 6 bases; unmatched junction nucleotides: 7. CDR3 residues: CASSLDRRPEAFF. The DNA for the CDR3 is TGTGCCAGCAGCCTGGACAGGCGTCCTGAAGCTTTCTTT.

The V and J genes are TRBV18 and TRBJ2-7, with 8 bases matching TRBD1. V lost 4 bases and J lost 4; bases outside the gene matches: 6. CDR1 is KGHSH and CDR2 is LQKENI in the germline V gene. This CDR3 has 14 amino acids. The CDR3 is CASSLPGQEYEQYF. The CDR3 nucleotides read TGTGCCAGCTCACTTCCGGGACAGGAATACGAGCAGTACTTC.

The J gene is TRBJ1-1, the V gene TRBV4-3, with 10 positions matching TRBD1. Germline CDR1 LGHNA, CDR2 YSLEER. V was clipped by 2 bases and J by 5 bases; unmatched bases: 11. The CDR3 spans 17 residues. The CDR3 DNA is TGCGCCAGCAGCCAAACTCGGACAGGGGGGATTAGGACTGAAGCTTTCTTT. Its protein is CASSQTRTGGIRTEAFF.

This chain links TRBV29-1 with TRBJ1-4, with D possibly matching TRBD1 (5 bases). Germline assignment: CDR1 SQVTM and CDR2 ANQGSEA. Trimming left V 7 bases short and J 5 bases short, with 14 bases between. This CDR3 is 13 amino acids long. CDR3 DNA: TGCAGCGCTGTGGGGGGTTTGAATGAAAAACTGTTTTTT. It specifies CSAVGGLNEKLFF.

This chain links TRBV6-5 with TRBJ1-1; 10 bases line up with TRBD1. CDR1 MNHEY and CDR2 SVGAGI come from the germline V gene. The V gene end was trimmed by 5 bases and the J gene end by 6 bases; junction bases not matched to a gene: 6. The CDR3 length is 14 residues. The CDR3 loop reads CASSLPGQGSEAFF. The CDR3 bases are TGTGCCAGCAGTCTCCCGGGACAGGGGTCTGAAGCTTTCTTT.

The rearrangement uses TRBV12-3 or TRBV12-4 and TRBJ2-4; 10 bases fit TRBD2. The CDR3 runs 13 residues. The ends lost 7 bases at V and 9 bases at J; junction bases unmatched: 6. The CDR3 coding sequence is TGTGCCAGCATTCTAGCGGGGGAGGGCATTCAGTACTTC. This encodes CASILAGEGIQYF.

This clone was seen a handful of times. The V gene is TRBV2, the J gene TRBJ1-2; D not certain. The V and J ends lost 2 bases and 3 bases respectively, with 10 bases between them. The CDR3 contains 14 residues. Germline V gene sequence: CDR1 SNHLY, CDR2 FYNNEI. CDR3 coding DNA: TGTGCCAGCAGTGAAATGCGGGGATACTATGGCTACACCTTC. Amino acids: CASSEMRGYYGYTF.

The genes are TRBV19 and TRBJ1-1; D is uncertain. The CDR3 has 16 residues. Trimming removed 6 bases from V and 1 base from J, with 18 bases in between. CDR1 is LNHDA and CDR2 is SQIVND in the germline V gene (reference sequence). CDR3 nucleotide sequence: TGTGCCAGTAGCCGTGGTTTGGGAGCCGCGAACACTGAAGCTTTCTTT. Protein sequence: CASSRGLGAANTEAFF.